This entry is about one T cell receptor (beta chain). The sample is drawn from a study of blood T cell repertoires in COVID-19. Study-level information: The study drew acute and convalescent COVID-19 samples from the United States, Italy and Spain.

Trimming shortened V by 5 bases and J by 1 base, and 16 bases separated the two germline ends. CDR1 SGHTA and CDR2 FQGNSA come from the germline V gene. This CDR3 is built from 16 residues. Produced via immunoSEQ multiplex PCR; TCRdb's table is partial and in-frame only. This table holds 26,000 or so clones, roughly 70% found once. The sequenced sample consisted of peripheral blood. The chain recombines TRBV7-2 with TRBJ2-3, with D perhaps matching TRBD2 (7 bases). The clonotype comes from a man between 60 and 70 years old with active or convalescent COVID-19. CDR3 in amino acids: CASSRTTGGGTDTQYF. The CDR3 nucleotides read TGTGCCAGCAGCCGGACTACGGGGGGCGGCACAGATACGCAGTATTTT.